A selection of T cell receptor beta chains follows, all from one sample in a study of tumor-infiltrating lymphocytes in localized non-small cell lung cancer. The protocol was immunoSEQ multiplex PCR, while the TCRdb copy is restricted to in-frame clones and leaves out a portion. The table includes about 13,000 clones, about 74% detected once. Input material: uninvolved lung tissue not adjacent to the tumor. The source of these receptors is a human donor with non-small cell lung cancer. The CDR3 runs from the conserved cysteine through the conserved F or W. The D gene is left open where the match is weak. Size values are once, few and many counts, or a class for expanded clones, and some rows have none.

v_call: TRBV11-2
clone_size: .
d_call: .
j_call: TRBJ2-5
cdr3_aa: CASSWGAGGMETQYF
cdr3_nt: TGTGCCAGCAGCTGGGGAGCTGGAGGGATGGAGACCCAGTACTTC

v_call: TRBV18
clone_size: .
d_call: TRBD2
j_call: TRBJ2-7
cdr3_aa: CASSRTSGGQDEQYF
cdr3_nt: TGTGCCAGCTCACGGACTAGCGGGGGGCAAGACGAGCAGTACTTC

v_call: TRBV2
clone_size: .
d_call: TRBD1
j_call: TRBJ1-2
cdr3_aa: CASRPGQGNGYTF
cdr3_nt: TGTGCCAGCAGACCGGGACAGGGGAATGGCTACACCTTC

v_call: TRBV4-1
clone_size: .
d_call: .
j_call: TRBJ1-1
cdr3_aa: CASSQEGIWNTEAFF
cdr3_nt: TGCGCCAGCAGCCAAGAAGGCATTTGGAACACTGAAGCTTTCTTT

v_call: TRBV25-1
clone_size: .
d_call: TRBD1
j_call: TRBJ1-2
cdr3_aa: CASSESGGFGYTF
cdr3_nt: TGTGCCAGCAGTGAATCAGGGGGGTTCGGCTACACCTTC

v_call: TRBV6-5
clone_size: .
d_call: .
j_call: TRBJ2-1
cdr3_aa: CASSWGQGKQFF
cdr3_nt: TGTGCCAGCAGTTGGGGGCAGGGAAAGCAGTTCTTC

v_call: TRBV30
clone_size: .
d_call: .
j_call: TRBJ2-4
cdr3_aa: CAWTRTKNIQYF
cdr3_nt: TGTGCCTGGACGAGGACCAAAAACATTCAGTACTTC

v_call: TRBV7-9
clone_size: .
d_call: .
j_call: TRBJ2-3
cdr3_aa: CASSLFQGADTQYF
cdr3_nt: TGTGCCAGCAGCTTATTTCAGGGTGCAGATACGCAGTATTTT

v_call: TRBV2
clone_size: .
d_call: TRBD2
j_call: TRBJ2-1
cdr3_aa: CASSGASGTSNEQFF
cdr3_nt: TGTGCCAGCAGTGGGGCTAGCGGGACAAGTAATGAGCAGTTCTTC

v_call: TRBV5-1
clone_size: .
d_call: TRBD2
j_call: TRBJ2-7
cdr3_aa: CASSLGLAGVQGEQYF
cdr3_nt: TGCGCCAGCAGCTTGGGACTAGCGGGGGTCCAGGGGGAGCAGTACTTC

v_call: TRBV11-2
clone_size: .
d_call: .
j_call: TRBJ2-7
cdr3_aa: CASSAGVSGFYEQYF
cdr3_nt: TGTGCCAGCAGCGCCGGGGTTAGCGGCTTCTACGAGCAGTACTTC

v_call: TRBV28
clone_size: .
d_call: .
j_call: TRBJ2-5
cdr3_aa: CASSGQEGGETQYF
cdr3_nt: TGTGCCAGCAGCGGACAGGAGGGTGGAGAGACCCAGTACTTC

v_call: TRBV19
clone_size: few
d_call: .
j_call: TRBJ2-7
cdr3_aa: CASSRTADYEQYF
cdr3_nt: TGTGCCAGTAGTAGGACAGCCGACTACGAGCAGTACTTC

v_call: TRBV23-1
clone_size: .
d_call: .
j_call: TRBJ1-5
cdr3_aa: CASSLRSNQPQHF
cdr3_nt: TGCGCCAGCAGTCTCCGGAGCAATCAGCCCCAGCATTTT

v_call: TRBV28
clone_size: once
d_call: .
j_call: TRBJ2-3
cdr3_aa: CASSHIDRTDTQYF
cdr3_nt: TGTGCCAGCAGTCACATCGACCGCACAGATACGCAGTATTTT

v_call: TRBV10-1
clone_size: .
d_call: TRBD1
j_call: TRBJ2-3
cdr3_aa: CASSGGQGGPDTQYF
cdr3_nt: TGCGCCAGCAGTGGGGGACAGGGGGGCCCAGATACGCAGTATTTT

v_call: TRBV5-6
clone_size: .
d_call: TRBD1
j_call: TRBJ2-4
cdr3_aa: CASREYRGKNIQYF
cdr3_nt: TGTGCCAGCAGGGAATACAGGGGCAAAAACATTCAGTACTTC

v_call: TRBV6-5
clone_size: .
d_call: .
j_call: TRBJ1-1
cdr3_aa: CASNAGMNTEAFF
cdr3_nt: TGTGCCAGCAATGCGGGGATGAACACTGAAGCTTTCTTT

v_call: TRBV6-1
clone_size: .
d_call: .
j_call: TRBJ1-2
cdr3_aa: CASRGGVRDGYTF
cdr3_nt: TGTGCCAGCAGGGGAGGGGTTAGGGATGGCTACACCTTC

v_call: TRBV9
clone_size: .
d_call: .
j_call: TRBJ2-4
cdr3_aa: CASSVAGLDKNIQYF
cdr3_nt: TGTGCCAGCAGCGTAGCAGGGCTGGACAAAAACATTCAGTACTTC

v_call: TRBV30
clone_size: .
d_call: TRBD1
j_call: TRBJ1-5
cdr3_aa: CAWTRTGDIFNQPQHF
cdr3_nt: TGTGCCTGGACCCGGACAGGGGACATTTTTAATCAGCCCCAGCATTTT

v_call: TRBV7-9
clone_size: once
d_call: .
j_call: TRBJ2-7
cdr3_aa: CASSLARTGDEEQYF
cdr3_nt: TGTGCCAGCAGCTTAGCGCGGACTGGCGATGAAGAGCAGTACTTC

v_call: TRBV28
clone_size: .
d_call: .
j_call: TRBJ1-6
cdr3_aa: CASSTRVSGSVNSPLHF
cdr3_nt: TGTGCCAGCAGTACCAGGGTCAGCGGCTCCGTTAATTCACCCCTCCACTTT

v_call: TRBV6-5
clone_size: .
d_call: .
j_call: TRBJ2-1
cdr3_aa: CASKMRTVYNEQFF
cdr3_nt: TGTGCCAGCAAAATGAGGACAGTCTACAATGAGCAGTTCTTC

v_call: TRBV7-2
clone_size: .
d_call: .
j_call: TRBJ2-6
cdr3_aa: CASSPGEYSGANVLTF
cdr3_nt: TGTGCCAGCAGCCCAGGCGAGTACTCTGGGGCCAACGTCCTGACTTTC

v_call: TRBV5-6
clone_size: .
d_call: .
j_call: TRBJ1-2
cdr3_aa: CASSLGETRRQNYGYTF
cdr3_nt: TGTGCCAGCAGCTTGGGAGAAACCCGGAGGCAGAACTATGGCTACACCTTC

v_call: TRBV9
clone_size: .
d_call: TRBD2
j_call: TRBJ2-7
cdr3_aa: CASSVAAGGMGEQYF
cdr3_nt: TGTGCCAGCAGCGTGGCGGCGGGAGGGATGGGCGAGCAGTACTTC

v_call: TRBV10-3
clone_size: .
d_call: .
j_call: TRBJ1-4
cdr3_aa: CAISDATNEKLFF
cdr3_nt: TGTGCCATCAGTGATGCAACTAATGAAAAACTGTTTTTT

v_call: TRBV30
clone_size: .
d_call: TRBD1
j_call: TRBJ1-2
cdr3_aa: CAWALGGGQGANGYTF
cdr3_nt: TGTGCCTGGGCCCTCGGTGGGGGACAGGGGGCTAATGGCTACACCTTC

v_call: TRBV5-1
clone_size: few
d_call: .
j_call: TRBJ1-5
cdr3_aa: CASSLTGMGGQPQHF
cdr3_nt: TGCGCCAGCAGCTTGACAGGGATGGGTGGTCAGCCCCAGCATTTT

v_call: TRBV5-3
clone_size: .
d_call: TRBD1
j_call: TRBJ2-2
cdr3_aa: CARSPSRDRNTGELFF
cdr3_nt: TGTGCCAGAAGCCCAAGCCGGGACAGAAACACCGGGGAGCTGTTTTTT

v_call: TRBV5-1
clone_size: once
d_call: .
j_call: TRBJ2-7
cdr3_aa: CASSETPSGTEQYF
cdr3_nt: TGCGCCAGCAGCGAAACACCGTCGGGAACCGAGCAGTACTTC

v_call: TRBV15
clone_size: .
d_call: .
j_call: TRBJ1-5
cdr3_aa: CATSRGPLDPQHF
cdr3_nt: TGTGCCACCAGCAGAGGCCCCCTGGATCCCCAGCATTTT

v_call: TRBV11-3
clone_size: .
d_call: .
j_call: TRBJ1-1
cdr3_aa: CASSLGPSDTEAFF
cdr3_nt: TGTGCCAGCAGCTTGGGTCCTTCGGACACTGAAGCTTTCTTT

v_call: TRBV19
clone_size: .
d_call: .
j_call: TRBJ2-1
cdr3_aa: CASSIPLGRSSYNEQFF
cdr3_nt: TGTGCCAGTAGTATCCCCCTTGGGCGGAGCTCCTACAATGAGCAGTTCTTC

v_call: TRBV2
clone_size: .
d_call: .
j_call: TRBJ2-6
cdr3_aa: CASSVRGSGANVLTF
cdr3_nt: TGTGCCAGCAGTGTTCGGGGGAGTGGGGCCAACGTCCTGACTTTC

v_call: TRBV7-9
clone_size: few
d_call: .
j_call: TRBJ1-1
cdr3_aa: CASSLSDPIGQAFF
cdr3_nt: TGTGCCAGCAGCCTCTCGGACCCCATTGGGCAAGCTTTCTTT

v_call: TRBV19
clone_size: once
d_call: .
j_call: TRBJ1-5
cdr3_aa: CASSISPGSNQPQHF
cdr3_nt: TGTGCCAGTAGTATTTCCCCGGGGTCTAATCAGCCCCAGCATTTT

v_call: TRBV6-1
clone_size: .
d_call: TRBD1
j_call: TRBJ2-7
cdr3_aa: CASTLEQGISYEQYF
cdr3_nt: TGTGCCAGCACCCTGGAACAGGGGATCTCCTACGAGCAGTACTTC

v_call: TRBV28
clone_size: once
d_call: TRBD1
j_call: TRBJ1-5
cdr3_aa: CASSSGQGIANQPQHF
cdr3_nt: TGTGCCAGCAGTTCCGGACAGGGAATAGCCAATCAGCCCCAGCATTTT

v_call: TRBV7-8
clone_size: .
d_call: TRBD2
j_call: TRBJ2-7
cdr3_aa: CASSLDASGIYEQYF
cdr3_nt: TGTGCCAGCAGCTTAGATGCTAGCGGGATATACGAGCAGTACTTC

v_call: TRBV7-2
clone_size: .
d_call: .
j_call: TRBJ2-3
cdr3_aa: CASSLKGPESYSTDTQYF
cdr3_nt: TGTGCCAGCAGCTTAAAAGGGCCGGAAAGCTACAGCACAGATACGCAGTATTTT

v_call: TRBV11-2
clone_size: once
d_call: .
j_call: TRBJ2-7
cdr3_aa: CASREGLRSYEQYF
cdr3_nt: TGTGCCAGCAGAGAGGGTCTTCGCTCCTACGAGCAGTACTTC

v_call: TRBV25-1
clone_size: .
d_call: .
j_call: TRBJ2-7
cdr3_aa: CAPKLGAWDYEQYF
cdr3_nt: TGTGCCCCAAAACTCGGCGCCTGGGACTACGAGCAGTACTTC

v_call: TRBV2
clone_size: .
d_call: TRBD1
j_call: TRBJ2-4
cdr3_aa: CASSIRGGPGAYF
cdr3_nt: TGTGCCAGCTCCATCCGAGGGGGCCCAGGGGCGTACTTC

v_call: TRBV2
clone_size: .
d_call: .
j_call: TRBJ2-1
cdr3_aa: CASSDVRVNEQFF
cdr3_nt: TGTGCCAGCAGTGATGTCAGGGTGAATGAGCAGTTCTTC

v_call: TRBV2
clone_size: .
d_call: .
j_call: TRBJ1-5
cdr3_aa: CASSSGLNQPQHF
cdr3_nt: TGTGCCAGCAGTTCCGGACTCAATCAGCCCCAGCATTTT

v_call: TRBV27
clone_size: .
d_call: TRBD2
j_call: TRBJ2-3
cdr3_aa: CASRGGAGARTDTQYF
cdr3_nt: TGTGCCAGCCGGGGGGGAGCGGGGGCCCGCACAGATACGCAGTATTTT

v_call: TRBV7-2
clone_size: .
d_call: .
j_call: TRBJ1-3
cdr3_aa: CASSLEQASSGNTIYF
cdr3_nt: TGTGCCAGCAGCTTAGAACAGGCGAGCTCTGGAAACACCATATATTTT

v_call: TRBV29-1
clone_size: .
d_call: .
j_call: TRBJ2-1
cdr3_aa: CSVVRNEQFF
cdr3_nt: TGCAGCGTCGTTCGGAATGAGCAGTTCTTC

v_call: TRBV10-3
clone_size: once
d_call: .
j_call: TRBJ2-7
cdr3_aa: CAIREGSVDSGPYEQYF
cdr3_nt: TGTGCCATCAGGGAAGGGTCTGTCGATAGCGGTCCCTACGAGCAGTACTTC

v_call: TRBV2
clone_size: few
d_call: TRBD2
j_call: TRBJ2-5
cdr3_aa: CASSEASGEETQYF
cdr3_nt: TGTGCCAGCAGTGAGGCTAGCGGGGAAGAGACCCAGTACTTC

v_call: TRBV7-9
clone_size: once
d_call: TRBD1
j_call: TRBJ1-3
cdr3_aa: CASSRTTGASSGNTIYF
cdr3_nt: TGTGCCAGCAGCCGAACGACAGGGGCAAGCTCTGGAAACACCATATATTTT

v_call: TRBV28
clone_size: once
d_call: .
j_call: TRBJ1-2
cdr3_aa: CASSLSGTYTF
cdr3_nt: TGTGCCAGCAGTTTGTCCGGGACCTACACCTTC

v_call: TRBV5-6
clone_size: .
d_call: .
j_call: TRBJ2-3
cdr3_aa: CASSLGGGMAADTQYF
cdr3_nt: TGTGCCAGCAGCTTGGGGGGCGGGATGGCGGCAGATACGCAGTATTTT